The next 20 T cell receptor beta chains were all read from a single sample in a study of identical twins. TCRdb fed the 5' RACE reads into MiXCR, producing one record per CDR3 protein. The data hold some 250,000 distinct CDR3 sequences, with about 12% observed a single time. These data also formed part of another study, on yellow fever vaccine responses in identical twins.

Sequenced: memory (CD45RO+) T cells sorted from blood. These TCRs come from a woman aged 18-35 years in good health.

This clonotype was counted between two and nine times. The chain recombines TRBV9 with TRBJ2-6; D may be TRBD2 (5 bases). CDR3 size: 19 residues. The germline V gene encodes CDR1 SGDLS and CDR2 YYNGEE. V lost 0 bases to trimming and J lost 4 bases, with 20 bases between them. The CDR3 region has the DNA TGTGCCAGCAGCGTAGATCGAGGGTCTGCACATCTGGGGGCCAACGTCCTGACTTTC. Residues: CASSVDRGSAHLGANVLTF. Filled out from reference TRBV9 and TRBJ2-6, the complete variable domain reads DSGVTQTPKHLITATGQRVTLRCSPRSGDLSVYWYQQSLDQGLQFLIQYYNGEERAKGNILERFSAQQFPDLHSELNLSSLELGDSALYFCASSVDRGSAHLGANVLTFGAGSRLTVL.

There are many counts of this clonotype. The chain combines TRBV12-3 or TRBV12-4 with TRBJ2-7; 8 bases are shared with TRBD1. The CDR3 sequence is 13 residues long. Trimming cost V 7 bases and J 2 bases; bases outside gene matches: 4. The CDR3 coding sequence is TGTGCCAGCACCACAGGGGGGACCTACGAGCAGTACTTC. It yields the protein CASTTGGTYEQYF.

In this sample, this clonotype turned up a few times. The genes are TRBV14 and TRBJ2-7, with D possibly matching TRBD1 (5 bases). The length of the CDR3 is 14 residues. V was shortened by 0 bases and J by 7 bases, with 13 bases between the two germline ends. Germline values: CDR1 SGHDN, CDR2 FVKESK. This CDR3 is CASSQDLGPREQYF. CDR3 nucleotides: TGTGCCAGCAGCCAAGATCTGGGGCCGAGGGAGCAGTACTTC. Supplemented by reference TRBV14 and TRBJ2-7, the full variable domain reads EAGVTQFPSHSVIEKGQTVTLRCDPISGHDNLYWYRRVMGKEIKFLLHFVKESKQDESGMPNNRFLAERTGGTYSTLKVQPAELEDSGVYFCASSQDLGPREQYFGPGTRLTVT.

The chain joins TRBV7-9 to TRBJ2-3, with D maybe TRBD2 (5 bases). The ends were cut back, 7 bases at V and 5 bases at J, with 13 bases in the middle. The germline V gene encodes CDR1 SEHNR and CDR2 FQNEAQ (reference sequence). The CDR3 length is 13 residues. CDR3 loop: CASITRAGDTQYF. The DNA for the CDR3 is TGTGCCAGCATTACTAGGGCTGGAGATACGCAGTATTTT.

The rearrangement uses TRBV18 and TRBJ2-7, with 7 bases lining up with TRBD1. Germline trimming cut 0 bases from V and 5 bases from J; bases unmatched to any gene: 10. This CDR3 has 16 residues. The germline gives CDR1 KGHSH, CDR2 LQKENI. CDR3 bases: TGTGCCAGCTCACCACCTGGGCAGGGGGATGGGGACGAGCAGTACTTC. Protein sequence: CASSPPGQGDGDEQYF.

Here the CDR3 DNA reads TGCAGTGCTAGAGAGAGAGTACCTCGGCAGGGCGTATCCTACGAGCAGTACTTC. This encodes CSARERVPRQGVSYEQYF. The V call is TRBV20-1, the J call TRBJ2-7, with D perhaps matching TRBD1 (5 bases). The germline CDR1 and CDR2 sequences are DFQATT and SNEGSKA (reference sequence). This CDR3 contains 18 residues. Trimming pared 0 bases from V and 1 base from J, leaving 22 bases between.

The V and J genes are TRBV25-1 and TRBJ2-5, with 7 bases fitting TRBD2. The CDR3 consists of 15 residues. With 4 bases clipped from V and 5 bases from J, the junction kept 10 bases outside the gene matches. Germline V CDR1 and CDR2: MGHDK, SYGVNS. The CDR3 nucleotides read TGTGCCAGCAGTGGGATCCGTGAGGGAGGGGAGACCCAGTACTTC. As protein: CASSGIREGGETQYF.

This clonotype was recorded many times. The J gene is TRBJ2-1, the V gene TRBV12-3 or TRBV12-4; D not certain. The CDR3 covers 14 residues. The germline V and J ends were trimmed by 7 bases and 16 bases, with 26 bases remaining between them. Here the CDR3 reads CASTLQGFFPEAFF. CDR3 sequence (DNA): TGTGCCAGCACCTTACAAGGATTTTTCCCCGAAGCCTTCTTC.

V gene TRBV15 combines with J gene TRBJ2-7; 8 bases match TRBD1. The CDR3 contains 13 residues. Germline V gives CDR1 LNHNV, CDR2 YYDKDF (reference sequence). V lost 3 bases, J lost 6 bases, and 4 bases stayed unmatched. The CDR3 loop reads CATSRGDRGEQYF. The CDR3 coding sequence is TGTGCCACCAGCAGGGGTGACAGGGGCGAGCAGTACTTC.

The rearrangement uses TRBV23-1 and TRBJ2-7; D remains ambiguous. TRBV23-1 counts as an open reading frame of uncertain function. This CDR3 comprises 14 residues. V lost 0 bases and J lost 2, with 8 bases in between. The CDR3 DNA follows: TGCGCCAGCAGTCAATCCGGTTACCCCTACGAGCAGTACTTC. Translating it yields CASSQSGYPYEQYF.

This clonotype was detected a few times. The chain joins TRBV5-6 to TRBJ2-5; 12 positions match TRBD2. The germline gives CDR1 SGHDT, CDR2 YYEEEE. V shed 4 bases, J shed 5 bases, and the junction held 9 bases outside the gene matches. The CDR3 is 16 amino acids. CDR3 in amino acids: CASSDLTSGRRETQYF. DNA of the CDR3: TGTGCCAGCAGCGACCTGACTAGCGGGAGACGGGAGACCCAGTACTTC.

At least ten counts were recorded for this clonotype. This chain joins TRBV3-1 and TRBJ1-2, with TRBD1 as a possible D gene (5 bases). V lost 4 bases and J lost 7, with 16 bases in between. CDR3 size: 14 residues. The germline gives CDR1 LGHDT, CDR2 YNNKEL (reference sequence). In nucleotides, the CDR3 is TGTGCCAGCAGCCTCCAAACAGGTGGAGCTGGCTACACCTTC. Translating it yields CASSLQTGGAGYTF.

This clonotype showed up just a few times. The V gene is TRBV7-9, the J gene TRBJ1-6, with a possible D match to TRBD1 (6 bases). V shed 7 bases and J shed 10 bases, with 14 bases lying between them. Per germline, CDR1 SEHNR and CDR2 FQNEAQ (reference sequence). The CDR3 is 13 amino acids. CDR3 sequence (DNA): TGTGCCAGCATCAAGGGGGGTAACTCACCCCTCCACTTT. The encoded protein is CASIKGGNSPLHF.

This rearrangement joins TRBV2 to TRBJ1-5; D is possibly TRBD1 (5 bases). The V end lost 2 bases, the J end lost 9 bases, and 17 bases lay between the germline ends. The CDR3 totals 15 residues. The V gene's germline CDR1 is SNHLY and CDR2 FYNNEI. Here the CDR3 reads CASSERQGVFTPQHF. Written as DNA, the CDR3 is TGTGCCAGCAGTGAACGGCAGGGAGTATTCACGCCCCAGCATTTT.

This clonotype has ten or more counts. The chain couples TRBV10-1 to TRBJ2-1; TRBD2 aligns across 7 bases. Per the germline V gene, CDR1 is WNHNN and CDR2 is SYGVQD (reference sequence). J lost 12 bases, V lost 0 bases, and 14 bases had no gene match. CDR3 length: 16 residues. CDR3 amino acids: CASSESWGGGIVRQFF. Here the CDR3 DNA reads TGCGCCAGCAGTGAGTCATGGGGGGGAGGAATAGTTAGGCAGTTCTTC.

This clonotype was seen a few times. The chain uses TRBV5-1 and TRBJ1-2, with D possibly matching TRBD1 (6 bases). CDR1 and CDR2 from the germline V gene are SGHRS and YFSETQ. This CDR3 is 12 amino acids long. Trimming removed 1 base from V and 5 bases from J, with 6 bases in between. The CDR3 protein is CASSLQGYGYTF. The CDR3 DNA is TGCGCCAGCAGCTTGCAGGGGTATGGCTACACCTTC.

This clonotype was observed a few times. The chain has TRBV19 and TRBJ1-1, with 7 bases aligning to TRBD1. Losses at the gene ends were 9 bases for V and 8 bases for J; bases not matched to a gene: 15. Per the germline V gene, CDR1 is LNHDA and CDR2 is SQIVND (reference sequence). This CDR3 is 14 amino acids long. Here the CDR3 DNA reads TGTGCCAGCCAACATCTGGGACAGCAACCAGAAGCTTTCTTT. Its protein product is CASQHLGQQPEAFF.

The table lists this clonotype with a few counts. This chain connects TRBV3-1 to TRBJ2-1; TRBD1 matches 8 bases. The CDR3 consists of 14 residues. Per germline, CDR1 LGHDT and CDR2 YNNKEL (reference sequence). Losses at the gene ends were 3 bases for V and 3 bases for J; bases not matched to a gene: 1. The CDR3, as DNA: TGTGCCAGCAGCCACGGACAGGGCTACAATGAGCAGTTCTTC. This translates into CASSHGQGYNEQFF.

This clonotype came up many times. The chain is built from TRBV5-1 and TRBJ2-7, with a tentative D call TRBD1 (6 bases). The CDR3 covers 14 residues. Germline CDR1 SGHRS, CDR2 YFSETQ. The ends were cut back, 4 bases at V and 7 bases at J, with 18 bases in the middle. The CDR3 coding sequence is TGCGCCAGCAGCCTCAGTCAGGGGATGGGTGAGCAGTACTTC. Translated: CASSLSQGMGEQYF.

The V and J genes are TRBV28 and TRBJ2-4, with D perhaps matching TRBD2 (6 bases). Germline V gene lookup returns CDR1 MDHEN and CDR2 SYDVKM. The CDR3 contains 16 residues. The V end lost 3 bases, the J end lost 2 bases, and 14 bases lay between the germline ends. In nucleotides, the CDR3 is TGTGCCAGCAGTTTCCATACGGCGGGGTCCAAAAACATTCAGTACTTC. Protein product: CASSFHTAGSKNIQYF. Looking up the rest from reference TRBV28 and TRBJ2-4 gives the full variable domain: DVKVTQSSRYLVKRTGEKVFLECVQDMDHENMFWYRQDPGLGLRLIYFSYDVKMKEKGDIPEGYSVSREKKERFSLILESASTNQTSMYLCASSFHTAGSKNIQYFGAGTRLSVL.